This T cell receptor beta chain emerged from a study of cytomegalovirus exposure and HLA in healthy donors. Germline V CDR1 and CDR2: MNHEY, SVGAGI. V gave up 2 bases and J gave up 9 bases, with 14 bases separating them. The CDR3 totals 14 residues. With 60 Vbeta and 13 Jbeta primers, the PCR was carried out. TCRdb keeps only in-frame clones here, not all; method: immunoSEQ multiplex PCR. The sample carries 150,000 to 200,000 clones, around 80% recorded once. This rearrangement joins TRBV6-5 to TRBJ2-1; TRBD1 might be the D (7 bases). Material: PBMCs. This sequence originates from a woman in her fifties or sixties in good health and CMV-seropositive. The CDR3 DNA is TGTGCCAGCAGTTACGACTACAGGGGAGGTGAGCAGTTCTTC. Its protein is CASSYDYRGGEQFF.